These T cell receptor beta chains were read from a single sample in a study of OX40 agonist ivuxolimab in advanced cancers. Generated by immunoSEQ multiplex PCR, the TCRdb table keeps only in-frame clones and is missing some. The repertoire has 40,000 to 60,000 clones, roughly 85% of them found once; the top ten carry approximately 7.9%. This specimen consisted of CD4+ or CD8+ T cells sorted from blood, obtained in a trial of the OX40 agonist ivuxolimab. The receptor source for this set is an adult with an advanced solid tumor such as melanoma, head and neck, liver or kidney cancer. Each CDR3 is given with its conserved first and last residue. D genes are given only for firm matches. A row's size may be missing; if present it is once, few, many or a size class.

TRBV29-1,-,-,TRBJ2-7,CSVGTGSTYEQYF,-
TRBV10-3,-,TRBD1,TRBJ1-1,CAISETDRENTEAFF,TGTGCCATCAGTGAGACGGACAGGGAGAACACTGAAGCTTTCTTT
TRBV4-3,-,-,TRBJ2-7,CASSPRTNYERYF,TGCGCCAGCAGCCCACGGACAAACTACGAGCGGTACTTC
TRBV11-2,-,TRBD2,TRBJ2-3,CASSQDGGLAGGRYTQYF,TGTGCCAGCAGCCAAGATGGGGGACTAGCGGGAGGCCGCTATACGCAGTATTTT
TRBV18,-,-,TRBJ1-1,CASSPLKGQNTEAFF,TGTGCCAGCTCACCATTAAAGGGACAGAACACTGAAGCTTTCTTT
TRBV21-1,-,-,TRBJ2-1,CAGNLCNEQFF,TGTGCCGGTAACCTATGTAATGAGCAGTTCTTC
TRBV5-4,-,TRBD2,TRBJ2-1,CASSFPGLAGGREQFF,TGTGCCAGCAGCTTCCCTGGACTAGCGGGAGGGCGGGAGCAGTTCTTC
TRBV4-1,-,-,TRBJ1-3,CASSQDLARSGNTIYF,TGCGCCAGCAGCCAAGATCTTGCCCGCTCTGGAAACACCATATATTTT
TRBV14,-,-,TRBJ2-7,CASSQWGYEQYF,TGTGCCAGCAGCCAGTGGGGCTACGAGCAGTACTTC
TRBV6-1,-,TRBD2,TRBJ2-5,CASRPGLAEETQYF,TGTGCCAGCAGACCGGGACTAGCGGAAGAGACCCAGTACTTC
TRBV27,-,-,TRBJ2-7,CASSLTPGGLLYEQYF,TGTGCCAGCAGTTTAACTCCTGGGGGTCTCCTCTACGAGCAGTACTTC
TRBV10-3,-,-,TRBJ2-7,CAISEGGGGDGVHEQYF,TGTGCCATCAGTGAGGGGGGAGGCGGGGACGGCGTCCACGAGCAGTACTTC
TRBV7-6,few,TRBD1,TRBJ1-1,CASSGRTGAENTEAFF,TGTGCCAGCAGCGGGAGGACAGGGGCGGAGAACACTGAAGCTTTCTTT
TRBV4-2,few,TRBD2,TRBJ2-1,CASSSTSGRSYYNEQFF,TGTGCCAGCAGCTCGACTAGCGGGAGGTCGTATTACAATGAGCAGTTCTTC
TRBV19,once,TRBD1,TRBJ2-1,CASREGTGMNEQFF,TGTGCCAGTAGAGAGGGGACAGGGATGAATGAGCAGTTCTTC
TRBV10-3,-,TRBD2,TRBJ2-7,CAISSSGDSYEQYF,TGTGCCATCAGCTCTAGCGGGGATTCCTACGAGCAGTACTTC
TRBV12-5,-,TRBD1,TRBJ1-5,CASGDRFNQPQHF,TGTGCTAGTGGGGACAGGTTTAATCAGCCCCAGCATTTT
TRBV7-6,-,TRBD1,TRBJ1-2,CASSPHPGGLNGYTF,TGTGCCAGCAGCCCTCACCCAGGGGGGCTAAATGGCTACACCTTC
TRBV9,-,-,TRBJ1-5,CASSVGGGLNQPQHF,TGTGCCAGCAGCGTAGGTGGAGGTCTCAATCAGCCCCAGCATTTT
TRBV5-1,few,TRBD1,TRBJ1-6,CASSLGGQGSSPLHF,TGCGCCAGCAGCTTGGGAGGACAGGGGAGTTCACCCCTCCACTTT
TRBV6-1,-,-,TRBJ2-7,CASSPLTPTTGEQYF,TGTGCCAGCAGTCCCCTGACGCCTACTACGGGCGAGCAGTACTTC
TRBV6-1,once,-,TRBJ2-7,CASSEEGSGTFFYEQYF,TGTGCCAGCAGTGAAGAAGGATCTGGGACTTTTTTCTACGAGCAGTACTTC
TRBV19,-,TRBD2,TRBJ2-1,CASSIDGLASYNEQFF,TGTGCCAGTAGTATAGATGGACTAGCGAGCTACAATGAGCAGTTCTTC
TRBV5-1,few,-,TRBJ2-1,CASSLDSPIYNEQFF,TGCGCCAGCAGCCTCGACTCGCCTATTTACAATGAGCAGTTCTTC
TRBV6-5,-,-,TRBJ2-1,CASSRGHGYNEQFF,TGTGCCAGCAGCCGCGGACACGGCTACAATGAGCAGTTCTTC
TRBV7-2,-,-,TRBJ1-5,CASSGQTGSQPQHF,TGTGCCAGCAGCGGACAGACCGGGTCTCAGCCCCAGCATTTT
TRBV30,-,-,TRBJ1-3,CAWSPTGVTGNTIYF,TGTGCCTGGAGTCCAACGGGGGTAACTGGAAACACCATATATTTT
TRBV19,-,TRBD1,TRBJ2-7,CASSIGSGGSYEQYF,TGTGCCAGTAGTATTGGCTCAGGGGGCTCCTACGAGCAGTACTTC
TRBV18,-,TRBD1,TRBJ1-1,CASSYSGTGLNTEAFF,TGTGCCAGCTCATACTCTGGGACAGGGTTGAACACTGAAGCTTTCTTT
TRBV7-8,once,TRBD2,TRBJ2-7,CASRAAGSYEQYF,TGTGCCAGCCGGGCAGCGGGATCTTACGAGCAGTACTTC
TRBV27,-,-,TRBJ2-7,CASSSHGNPYEQYF,TGTGCCAGCAGTTCTCACGGCAACCCATACGAGCAGTACTTC
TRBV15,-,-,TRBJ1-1,CATKGRRYMNTEAFF,TGTGCCACCAAGGGTAGGCGTTACATGAACACTGAAGCTTTCTTT
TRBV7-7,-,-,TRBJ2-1,CASSLVSGDNEQFF,TGTGCCAGCAGCTTGGTTAGCGGCGACAATGAGCAGTTCTTC
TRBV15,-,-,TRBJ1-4,CATSRDRARGQLFF,TGTGCCACCAGCAGAGACCGGGCTCGGGGTCAACTGTTTTTT
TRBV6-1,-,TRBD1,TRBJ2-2,CASSAPRDSTNTGELFF,TGTGCCAGCAGTGCTCCCCGGGACAGCACGAACACCGGGGAGCTGTTTTTT
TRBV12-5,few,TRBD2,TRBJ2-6,CASGLRLAGLGLRSGANVLTF,TGTGCTAGTGGTTTACGGCTAGCGGGACTGGGGCTCCGATCTGGGGCCAACGTCCTGACTTTC
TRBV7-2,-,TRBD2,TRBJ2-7,CASSPQGTSIYEQYF,TGTGCCAGCAGCCCCCAAGGGACTAGCATCTACGAGCAGTACTTC
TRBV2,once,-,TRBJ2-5,CASRPLETQYF,TGTGCCAGCCGGCCCCTTGAGACCCAGTACTTC
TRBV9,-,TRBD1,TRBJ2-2,CASSVGGGRGLTGELFF,TGTGCCAGCAGCGTAGGAGGAGGAAGGGGGCTCACCGGGGAGCTGTTTTTT
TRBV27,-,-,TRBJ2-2,CASSMANTGELFF,TGTGCCAGCAGTATGGCGAACACCGGGGAGCTGTTTTTT
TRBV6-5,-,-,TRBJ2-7,CASSYTSPSSYEQYF,TGTGCCAGCAGTTACACTTCCCCCAGCTCCTACGAGCAGTACTTC
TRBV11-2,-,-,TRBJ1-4,CASTIGGYEGEKLFF,TGTGCCAGCACCATAGGCGGCTACGAGGGCGAAAAACTGTTTTTT
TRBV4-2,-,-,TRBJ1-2,CASSQEDSNYGYTF,TGTGCCAGCAGCCAAGAAGACAGTAACTATGGCTACACCTTC
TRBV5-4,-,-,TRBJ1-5,CASSLGSWDQPQHF,TGTGCCAGCAGCTTGGGGTCGTGGGATCAGCCCCAGCATTTT
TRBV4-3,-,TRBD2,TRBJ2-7,CASSQLAGAAEQYF,TGCGCCAGCAGCCAATTAGCGGGAGCTGCCGAGCAGTACTTC
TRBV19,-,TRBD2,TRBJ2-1,CASSIRLAGISEQFF,TGTGCCAGTAGTATCAGACTAGCGGGAATTAGTGAGCAGTTCTTC
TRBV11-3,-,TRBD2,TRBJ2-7,CASSLVIAGEYEQYF,TGTGCCAGCAGCTTAGTAATAGCGGGAGAGTACGAGCAGTACTTC
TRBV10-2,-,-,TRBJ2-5,CASSGMGGATQYF,TGCGCCAGCAGTGGTATGGGTGGGGCGACCCAGTACTTC
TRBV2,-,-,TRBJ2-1,CATRIGQYNEQFF,TGTGCCACCCGAATAGGGCAATACAATGAGCAGTTCTTC
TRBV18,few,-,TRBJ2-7,CASSTRDITYEQYF,TGTGCCAGCTCAACCCGGGACATCACCTACGAGCAGTACTTC
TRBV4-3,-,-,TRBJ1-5,CASSQTGSVQPQHF,TGCGCCAGCAGCCAAACAGGGTCGGTACAGCCCCAGCATTTT
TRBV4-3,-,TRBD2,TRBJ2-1,CASSQYTSGSYNEQFF,TGCGCCAGCAGCCAATATACTAGCGGGAGCTACAATGAGCAGTTCTTC
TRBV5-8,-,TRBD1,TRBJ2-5,CASSPGQQAGEETQYF,TGTGCCAGCAGCCCGGGACAGCAAGCAGGGGAAGAGACCCAGTACTTC
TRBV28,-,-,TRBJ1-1,CASSLRASAFF,TGTGCCAGCAGTTTGAGGGCTTCAGCTTTCTTT
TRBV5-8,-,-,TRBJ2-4,CASSLGVSAKNIQYF,TGTGCCAGCAGCTTAGGGGTATCAGCCAAAAACATTCAGTACTTC
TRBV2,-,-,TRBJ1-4,CASTGDGEKLFF,TGTGCCAGCACGGGGGATGGCGAAAAACTGTTTTTT
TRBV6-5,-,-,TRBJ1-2,CASSPRDFYGYTF,TGTGCCAGCAGTCCTCGGGACTTCTATGGCTACACCTTC